The 7 T cell receptor beta chains presented below share a single source sample, sequenced in a study of T cells in Graves' hyperthyroidism and ophthalmopathy. The source material, RNA transcripts, was used to amplify TCR beta CDR3 regions. The HTBI primer set drove a first-round RT-PCR of the TCR CDR3. TCRdb analysed the multiplex PCR reads with MiXCR anew, one entry per CDR3 protein. In the table there are over 400,000 distinct CDR3 sequences, 22% of which are singletons. What was sequenced was blood. These receptor sequences come from a woman in her 70s with Graves' ophthalmopathy.

The sample holds many counts of this clonotype. The rearrangement joins TRBV7-2 to TRBJ2-5, with TRBD1 matching 8 bases. Germline V lookup: CDR1 SGHTA, CDR2 FQGNSA. The CDR3 extends over 14 amino acids. Germline trimming cut 3 bases from V and 2 bases from J; bases unmatched to any gene: 2. Here the CDR3 reads CASSFRTGQETQYF. The CDR3 bases are TGTGCCAGCAGCTTCCGGACAGGGCAAGAGACCCAGTACTTC.

As for this clonotype: The CDR3 does not close with the conserved phenylalanine or tryptophan, likely indicating a read error. The chain carries TRBV7-9 and TRBJ1-2; 7 bases fit TRBD1. V dropped 4 bases and J dropped 5; count of bases not matched to a gene: 7. From germline, CDR1 is SEHNR and CDR2 FQNEAQ (reference sequence). The CDR3 sequence is 14 residues long. The CDR3 coding sequence is TGTGCCAGCAGCTCCCGACAGGGCGGATATGGCTACACCCTC. Translated, it gives CASSSRQGGYGYTL.

Only a few counts were recorded for this clonotype. The gene calls are TRBV3-1 and TRBJ1-6; D gene uncertain. The CDR3 runs to 15 residues. V lost 1 base and J lost 10, with 14 bases in between. Germline CDR1 LGHDT, CDR2 YNNKEL (reference sequence). The CDR3 nucleotides are TGTGCCAGCAGCCAAGTGGACGGCCCGAACTCACCCCTCCACTTT. As protein: CASSQVDGPNSPLHF.

This clonotype was seen a few times. The chain carries TRBV11-3 and TRBJ2-3; D unresolved. Germline assignment: CDR1 SGHNT and CDR2 YENEEA. Trimming left V 5 bases short and J 4 bases short, with 10 bases between. This CDR3 region has 13 residues. The CDR3 is CASSPPHADTQYF. CDR3 nucleotides: TGTGCCAGCAGCCCCCCTCACGCAGATACGCAGTATTTT. The full variable domain, rest sourced from reference TRBV11-3 and TRBJ2-3, is EAGVVQSPRYKIIEKKQPVAFWCNPISGHNTLYWYLQNLGQGPELLIRYENEEAVDDSQLPKDRFSAERLKGVDSTLKIQPAELGDSAVYLCASSPPHADTQYFGPGTRLTVL.

This clonotype showed up just a few times. The rearrangement joins TRBV7-6 to TRBJ1-1; TRBD1 is a possible D gene (5 bases). The V end lost 7 bases, the J end lost 6 bases, and 21 bases lay between the germline ends. Germline V gene data show CDR1 as SGHVS and CDR2 as FNYEAQ. CDR3 length: 15 residues. This CDR3 reads CASTKVGTLGPEAFF. The CDR3 bases are TGTGCCAGCACCAAGGTCGGGACGTTAGGGCCTGAAGCTTTCTTT.

The chain employs TRBV16 and TRBJ2-2; no definite D call. The CDR3 loop spans 12 amino acids. Trimming shortened V by 3 bases and J by 7 bases, and 6 bases separated the two germline ends. The germline V gene encodes CDR1 KGHSY and CDR2 FQNENV. CDR3 amino acids: CASSQNGGELFF. The CDR3 nucleotides read TGTGCCAGCAGCCAGAATGGCGGGGAGCTGTTTTTT.

This clonotype was found many times. The genes are TRBV3-1 and TRBJ2-3; D gene ambiguous. The CDR3 is made up of 15 amino acids. Per the germline V gene, CDR1 is LGHDT and CDR2 is YNNKEL (reference sequence). Deletions cut 1 base from V and 2 bases from J, with 10 bases between. CDR3 sequence reads: CASSQGIIHTDTQYF. The CDR3 bases are TGTGCCAGCAGCCAAGGCATTATCCACACAGATACGCAGTATTTT.